These 20 T cell receptor beta chains originate from one sample sequenced in a study of shared clonotypes between healthy human individuals. Generated by immunoSEQ multiplex PCR, the TCRdb table keeps only in-frame clones and is missing some. The sample holds 700,000 to 950,000 clones; approximately 97% are singletons and the top ten take under 0.3%. Selected positively for CCR7 and CD45RO-negative, naive CD8 cells excluded terminally differentiated effector memory CD45RA+ cells. Sequenced sample: naive CD8+ T cells sorted from blood. The origin of the receptors is a man aged 30 to 39 in good health.

V usage is TRBV29-1 and J usage is TRBJ1-2, with no clear D. Trimming pared 0 bases from V and 7 bases from J, leaving 12 bases between. The germline CDR1 and CDR2 sequences are SQVTM and ANQGSEA. The CDR3 contains 13 residues. DNA for the CDR3: TGCAGCGTTGAAGATTACAGCATCCTTGGCTACACCTTC. Translated: CSVEDYSILGYTF.

The chain has TRBV7-9 and TRBJ2-7; 9 bases line up with TRBD1. The CDR3 contains 17 residues. The germline V gene has CDR1 SEHNR and CDR2 FQNEAQ (reference sequence). The junction had 18 bases not matched to a gene; V was cut back by 5 bases and J by 7 bases. The DNA of the CDR3 is TGTGCCAGCAGCCGCGGCGGAGGGACAGGGAGTCGTAGGGAGCAGTACTTC. Its translation is CASSRGGGTGSRREQYF.

This clone has just one count. The genes are TRBV4-2 and TRBJ2-2; a weak D match, TRBD1 (5 bases). With 0 bases removed from V and 4 bases from J, the gap between germline ends came to 15 bases. Germline CDR1 reads LGHNA; CDR2 reads YNFKEQ. This CDR3 comprises 17 residues. CDR3 DNA sequence: TGTGCCAGCAGCCAAGAATCAGGGTACCAAGGCACCGGGGAGCTGTTTTTT. The encoded protein is CASSQESGYQGTGELFF.

The chain employs TRBV27 and TRBJ2-2; a possible D gene is TRBD2 (5 bases). This CDR3 spans 14 amino acids. Per the germline V gene, CDR1 is MNHEY and CDR2 is SMNVEV (reference sequence). Trimming stripped 7 bases from V and 1 base from J, with 10 bases between. CDR3 coding DNA: TGTGCCAGCAACACGGGGATGAACACCGGGGAGCTGTTTTTT. It codes for CASNTGMNTGELFF.

This chain links TRBV19 with TRBJ2-1; 9 bases fit TRBD1. The CDR3 spans 14 residues. V was clipped by 7 bases and J by 4 bases; unmatched bases: 5. Germline assignment: CDR1 LNHDA and CDR2 SQIVND (reference sequence). The DNA of the CDR3 is TGTGCCAGTACGACGACAGGGGGTTACAATGAGCAGTTCTTC. This translates into CASTTTGGYNEQFF.

The chain couples TRBV5-5 to TRBJ1-2, with TRBD1 identical over 7 bases. Germline values: CDR1 SGHKS, CDR2 YYEKEE (reference sequence). There are 15 residues in the CDR3. The V gene end was trimmed by 4 bases and the J gene end by 0 bases; junction bases not matched to a gene: 6. CDR3 bases: TGTGCCAGCAGCCCGGGGACAGATCCTAACTATGGCTACACCTTC. Protein sequence: CASSPGTDPNYGYTF. The entire variable domain, with the rest obtained from reference TRBV5-5 and TRBJ1-2, is as follows: DAGVTQSPTHLIKTRGQQVTLRCSPISGHKSVSWYQQVLGQGPQFIFQYYEKEERGRGNFPDRFSARQFPNYSSELNVNALLLGDSALYLCASSPGTDPNYGYTFGSGTRLTVV.

This chain joins TRBV15 and TRBJ2-7; D tentatively fits TRBD1 or TRBD2 (5 bases each). Germline CDR1 LNHNV, CDR2 YYDKDF (reference sequence). Trimming took off 1 base at V and 5 bases at J, with 18 bases between the two ends. The CDR3 loop spans 16 amino acids. The CDR3 coding sequence is TGTGCCACCAGCAGAGTGATGGGGGTGGTGGATAACGAGCAGTACTTC. The encoded protein is CATSRVMGVVDNEQYF.

V and J are TRBV9 and TRBJ1-1, with unresolved D. Germline lookup yields CDR1 SGDLS and CDR2 YYNGEE. The CDR3 spans 13 residues. V was clipped by 0 bases and J by 3 bases, with 6 bases between them. The CDR3 sequence is CASSVVSDTEAFF. DNA for the CDR3: TGTGCCAGCAGCGTAGTGTCGGACACTGAAGCTTTCTTT. Based on the CDR3 plus reference TRBV9 and TRBJ1-1, the full variable domain is DSGVTQTPKHLITATGQRVTLRCSPRSGDLSVYWYQQSLDQGLQFLIQYYNGEERAKGNILERFSAQQFPDLHSELNLSSLELGDSALYFCASSVVSDTEAFFGQGTRLTVV.

The chain uses TRBV9 and TRBJ1-5; D is uncertain. Germline CDR1 and CDR2: SGDLS and YYNGEE. The germline V and J ends were trimmed by 4 bases and 2 bases, with 7 bases remaining between them. The CDR3 covers 13 residues. CDR3 nucleotide sequence: TGTGCCAGCAGCTTCAAGGGCAATCAGCCCCAGCATTTT. This gives the protein CASSFKGNQPQHF.

The chain combines TRBV7-9 with TRBJ2-1, with TRBD2 matching 10 bases. The CDR3 totals 16 residues. J was trimmed by 6 bases and V by 5 bases; bases with no gene match: 10. Germline CDR1 and CDR2: SEHNR and FQNEAQ (reference sequence). The CDR3 DNA sequence: TGTGCCAGCAGCCTCGCGAGCGGGAGGGTGGGCAATGAGCAGTTCTTC. Translated, it gives CASSLASGRVGNEQFF. The full variable domain, its missing parts supplied by reference TRBV7-9 and TRBJ2-1, is DTGVSQNPRHKITKRGQNVTFRCDPISEHNRLYWYRQTLGQGPEFLTYFQNEAQLEKSRLLSDRFSAERPKGSFSTLEIQRTEQGDSAMYLCASSLASGRVGNEQFFGPGTRLTVL.

The V gene is TRBV13, the J gene TRBJ2-2; D possibly corresponds to TRBD2 (6 bases). Germline lookup yields CDR1 PRHDT and CDR2 FYEKMQ (reference sequence). CDR3 length equals 16 residues. V was shortened by 1 base and J by 1 base, with 10 bases between the two germline ends. In DNA form, the CDR3 reads TGTGCCAGCAGCTTAGTACTAGCTGTGAACACCGGGGAGCTGTTTTTT. Translating gives CASSLVLAVNTGELFF. Filled out from reference TRBV13 and TRBJ2-2, the complete variable domain reads AAGVIQSPRHLIKEKRETATLKCYPIPRHDTVYWYQQGPGQDPQFLISFYEKMQSDKGSIPDRFSAQQFSDYHSELNMSSLELGDSALYFCASSLVLAVNTGELFFGEGSRLTVL.

This sequence joins TRBV7-9 and TRBJ2-7; no clear D gene. This CDR3 is 16 amino acids long. Trimming took off 5 bases at V and 4 bases at J, with 21 bases between the two ends. Germline V gene data show CDR1 as SEHNR and CDR2 as FQNEAQ (reference sequence). The CDR3 is CASSPAGGQTIYEQYF. In nucleotides, the CDR3 is TGTGCCAGCAGCCCAGCTGGTGGGCAAACGATTTACGAGCAGTACTTC. Using reference TRBV7-9 and TRBJ2-7 for the parts outside the CDR3, the full variable domain is DTGVSQNPRHKITKRGQNVTFRCDPISEHNRLYWYRQTLGQGPEFLTYFQNEAQLEKSRLLSDRFSAERPKGSFSTLEIQRTEQGDSAMYLCASSPAGGQTIYEQYFGPGTRLTVT.

The chain links TRBV7-3 to TRBJ2-7, with 13 bases lining up with TRBD2. Germline lookup yields CDR1 SGHTA and CDR2 FQGTGA. This CDR3 is 17 amino acids long. The V segment lost 4 bases and the J segment 3 bases; nucleotides outside the gene matches: 9. CDR3 protein: CASSSGLAGVDGYEQYF. CDR3 nucleotides: TGTGCCAGCAGCTCCGGACTAGCGGGAGTCGACGGCTACGAGCAGTACTTC.

The rearrangement links TRBV9 to TRBJ1-2, with D possibly matching TRBD1 (6 bases). V was clipped by 3 bases and J by 12 bases, with 12 bases between them. Germline V gene data show CDR1 as SGDLS and CDR2 as YYNGEE. The CDR3 has 11 residues. CDR3 sequence (DNA): TGTGCCAGCAGCGAGGGGGGACGTAACACCTTC. This encodes CASSEGGRNTF.

The gene calls are TRBV29-1 and TRBJ2-1; D call uncertain. This CDR3 has 11 residues. Germline V CDR1 and CDR2: SQVTM, ANQGSEA. Trimming shortened V by 0 bases and J by 8 bases, and 5 bases separated the two germline ends. CDR3 DNA sequence: TGCAGCGTTGAAGATGTGGATGAGCAGTTCTTC. Protein product: CSVEDVDEQFF.

This clone has a single count. V usage is TRBV15 and J usage is TRBJ1-5; D may be TRBD1 (5 bases). V was trimmed by 6 bases and J by 0 bases, leaving 12 bases between them. This CDR3 has 15 residues. Germline values: CDR1 LNHNV, CDR2 YYDKDF (reference sequence). The CDR3 coding sequence is TGTGCCACCAGATCGACAGACTATAGCAATCAGCCCCAGCATTTT. Its protein product is CATRSTDYSNQPQHF.

The chain employs TRBV14 and TRBJ2-1; D may be TRBD1 (5 bases). The V end lost 0 bases, the J end lost 6 bases, and 21 bases lay between the germline ends. The CDR3 has 18 residues. Germline CDR1 is SGHDN and CDR2 is FVKESK. As DNA, the CDR3 is TGTGCCAGCAGCCAAGATGAGAGAAAGGGGCCCTTGGGCAATGAGCAGTTCTTC. Its protein product is CASSQDERKGPLGNEQFF.

The chain recombines TRBV28 with TRBJ1-5; no firm D call. V was trimmed by 2 bases and J by 5 bases, leaving 7 bases between them. This CDR3 is built from 13 residues. The germline V gene encodes CDR1 MDHEN and CDR2 SYDVKM. CDR3 DNA sequence: TGTGCCAGCAGTTTAGGTCTCGATCAGCCCCAGCATTTT. Protein product: CASSLGLDQPQHF. Full variable domain (rest looked up from reference TRBV28 and TRBJ1-5): DVKVTQSSRYLVKRTGEKVFLECVQDMDHENMFWYRQDPGLGLRLIYFSYDVKMKEKGDIPEGYSVSREKKERFSLILESASTNQTSMYLCASSLGLDQPQHFGDGTRLSIL.

The chain employs TRBV14 and TRBJ2-5; D might be TRBD2 (5 bases). The V and J ends lost 4 bases and 4 bases respectively, with 16 bases between them. Germline V gene data show CDR1 as SGHDN and CDR2 as FVKESK. The CDR3 covers 15 residues. As DNA, the CDR3 is TGTGCCAGCAGCCCCTTCCGGGAACGGGGAGAGACCCAGTACTTC. Protein sequence: CASSPFRERGETQYF.

The chain recombines TRBV27 with TRBJ1-2; no definite D call. V lost 6 bases, J lost 6 bases, and 14 bases lay in between. This CDR3 is built from 13 residues. Germline V CDR1 and CDR2: MNHEY, SMNVEV (reference sequence). This chain's CDR3 is CASSPPGSNGYTF. In nucleotides, the CDR3 is TGTGCCAGCAGCCCGCCGGGGAGCAATGGCTACACCTTC.